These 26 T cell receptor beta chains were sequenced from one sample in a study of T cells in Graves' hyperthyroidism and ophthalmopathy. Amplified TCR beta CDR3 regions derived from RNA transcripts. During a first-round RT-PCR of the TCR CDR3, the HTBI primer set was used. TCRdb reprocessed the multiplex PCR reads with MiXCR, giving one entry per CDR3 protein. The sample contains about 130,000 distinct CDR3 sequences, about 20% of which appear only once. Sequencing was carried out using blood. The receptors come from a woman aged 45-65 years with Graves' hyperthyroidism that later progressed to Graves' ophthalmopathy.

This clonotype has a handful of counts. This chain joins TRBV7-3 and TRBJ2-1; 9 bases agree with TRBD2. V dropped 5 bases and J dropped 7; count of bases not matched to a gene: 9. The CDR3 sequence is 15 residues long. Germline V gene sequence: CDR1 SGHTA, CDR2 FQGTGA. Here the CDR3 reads CASSRGLAGKNEQFF. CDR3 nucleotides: TGTGCCAGCAGCCGAGGCCTAGCGGGAAAAAATGAGCAGTTCTTC.

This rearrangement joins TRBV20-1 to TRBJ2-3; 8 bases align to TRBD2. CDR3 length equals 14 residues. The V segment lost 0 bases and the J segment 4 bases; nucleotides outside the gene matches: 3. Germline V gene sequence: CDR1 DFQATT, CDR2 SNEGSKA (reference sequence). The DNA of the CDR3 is TGCAGTGCTAGAGATTTGACTAGCGCAGATACGCAGTATTTT. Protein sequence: CSARDLTSADTQYF.

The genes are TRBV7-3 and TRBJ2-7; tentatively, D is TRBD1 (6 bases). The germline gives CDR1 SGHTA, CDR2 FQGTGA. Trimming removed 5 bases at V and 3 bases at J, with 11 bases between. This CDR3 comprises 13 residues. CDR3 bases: TGTGCCAGCAGCCAGGACAGAAACTACGAGCAGTACTTC. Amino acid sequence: CASSQDRNYEQYF.

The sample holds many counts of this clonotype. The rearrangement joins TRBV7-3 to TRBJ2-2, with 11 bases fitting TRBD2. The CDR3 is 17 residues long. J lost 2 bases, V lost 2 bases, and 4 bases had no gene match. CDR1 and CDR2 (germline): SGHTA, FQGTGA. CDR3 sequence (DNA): TGTGCCAGCAGCTTATCTAGCGGGAGGCTTAACACCGGGGAGCTGTTTTTT. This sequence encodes CASSLSSGRLNTGELFF.

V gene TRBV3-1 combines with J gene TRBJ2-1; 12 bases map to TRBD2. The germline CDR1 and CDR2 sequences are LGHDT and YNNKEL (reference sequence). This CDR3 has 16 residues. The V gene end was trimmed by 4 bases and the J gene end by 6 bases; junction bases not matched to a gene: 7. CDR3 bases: TGTGCCAGCAGCCGCTCTAGCGGGGGGGGACGCAATGAGCAGTTCTTC. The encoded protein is CASSRSSGGGRNEQFF.

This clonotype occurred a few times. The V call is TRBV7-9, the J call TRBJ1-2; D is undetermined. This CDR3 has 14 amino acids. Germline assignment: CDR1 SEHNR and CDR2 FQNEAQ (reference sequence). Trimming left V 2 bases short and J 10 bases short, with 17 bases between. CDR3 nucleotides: TGTGCCAGCAGCTTATCTCACACGGCCTCGGACTACACCTTC. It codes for CASSLSHTASDYTF.

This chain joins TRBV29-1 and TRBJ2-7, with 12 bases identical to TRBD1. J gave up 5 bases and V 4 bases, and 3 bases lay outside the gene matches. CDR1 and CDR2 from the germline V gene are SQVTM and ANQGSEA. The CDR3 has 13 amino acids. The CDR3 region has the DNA TGCAGCGTTGGGGACAGGGGGCGGAACGAGCAGTACTTC. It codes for CSVGDRGRNEQYF.

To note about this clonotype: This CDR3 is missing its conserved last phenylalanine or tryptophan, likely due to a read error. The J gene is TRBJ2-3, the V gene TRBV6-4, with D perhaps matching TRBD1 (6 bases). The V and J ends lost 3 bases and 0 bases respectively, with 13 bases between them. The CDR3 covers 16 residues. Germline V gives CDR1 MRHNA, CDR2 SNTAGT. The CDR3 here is CASSELGGWSTDTQYL. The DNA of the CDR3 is TGTGCCAGCAGTGAACTAGGGGGTTGGAGCACAGATACGCAGTATCTT.

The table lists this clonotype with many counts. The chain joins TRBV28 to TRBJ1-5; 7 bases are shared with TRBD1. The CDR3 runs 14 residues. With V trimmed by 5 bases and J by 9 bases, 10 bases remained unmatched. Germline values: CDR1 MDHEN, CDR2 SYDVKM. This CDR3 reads CASSPRQGWWPQHF. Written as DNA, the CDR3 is TGTGCCAGCAGTCCCCGACAGGGCTGGTGGCCCCAGCATTTT. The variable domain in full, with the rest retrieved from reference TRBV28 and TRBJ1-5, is DVKVTQSSRYLVKRTGEKVFLECVQDMDHENMFWYRQDPGLGLRLIYFSYDVKMKEKGDIPEGYSVSREKKERFSLILESASTNQTSMYLCASSPRQGWWPQHFGDGTRLSIL.

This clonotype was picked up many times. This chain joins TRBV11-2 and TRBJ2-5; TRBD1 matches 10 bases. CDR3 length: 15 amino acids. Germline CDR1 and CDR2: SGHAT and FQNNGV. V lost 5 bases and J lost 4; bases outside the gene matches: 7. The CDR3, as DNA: TGTGCCAGCAGCCCTTCTGGGGACAGGGGAGAGACCCAGTACTTC. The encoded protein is CASSPSGDRGETQYF.

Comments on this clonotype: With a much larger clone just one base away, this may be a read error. The CDR3 loop reads CASSETSGRVVPYNEQFF. The CDR3 bases are TGTGCCAGCAGTGAAACCAGCGGGAGGGTTGTCCCCTACAATGAGCAGTTCTTC. The chain links TRBV2 to TRBJ2-1; TRBD2 agrees at 10 bases. J gave up 2 bases and V 2 bases, and 9 bases lay outside the gene matches. This CDR3 comprises 18 residues. Germline CDR1 SNHLY, CDR2 FYNNEI.

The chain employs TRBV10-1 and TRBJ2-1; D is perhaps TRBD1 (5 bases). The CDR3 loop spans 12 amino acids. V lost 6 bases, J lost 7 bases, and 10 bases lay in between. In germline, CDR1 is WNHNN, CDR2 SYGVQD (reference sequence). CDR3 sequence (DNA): TGCGCCAGCAGGAAGACAGCGAATGAGCAGTTCTTC. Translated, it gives CASRKTANEQFF.

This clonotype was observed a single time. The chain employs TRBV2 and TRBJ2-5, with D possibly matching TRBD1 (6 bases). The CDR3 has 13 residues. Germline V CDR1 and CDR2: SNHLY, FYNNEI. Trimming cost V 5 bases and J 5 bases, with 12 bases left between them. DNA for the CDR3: TGTGCCAGCAGTAGACAGGCATGGGAGACCCAGTACTTC. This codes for CASSRQAWETQYF.

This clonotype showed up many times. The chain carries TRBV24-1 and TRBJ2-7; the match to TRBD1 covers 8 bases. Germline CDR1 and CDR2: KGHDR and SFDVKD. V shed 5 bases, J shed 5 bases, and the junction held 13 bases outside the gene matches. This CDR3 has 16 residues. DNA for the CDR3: TGTGCCACCAGTGGCGCCAGGGGGCCCTCCGGGGACGAGCAGTACTTC. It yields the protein CATSGARGPSGDEQYF.

CDR3 nucleotides: TGTGCCAGCAGTGAAAGGACAGAAGGAAACACCATATATTTT. This sequence encodes CASSERTEGNTIYF. The rearrangement joins TRBV6-1 to TRBJ1-3; the D gene is possibly TRBD1 (6 bases). Germline CDR1 MNHNS, CDR2 SASEGT. V lost 2 bases to trimming and J lost 4 bases, with 9 bases between them. This CDR3 comprises 14 residues.

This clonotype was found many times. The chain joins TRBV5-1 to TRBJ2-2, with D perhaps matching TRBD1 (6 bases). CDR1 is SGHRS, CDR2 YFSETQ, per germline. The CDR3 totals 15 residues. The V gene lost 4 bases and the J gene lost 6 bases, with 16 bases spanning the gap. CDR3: CASSPGQLSAGELFF. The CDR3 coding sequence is TGCGCCAGCAGCCCAGGACAGCTTTCGGCCGGGGAGCTGTTTTTT.

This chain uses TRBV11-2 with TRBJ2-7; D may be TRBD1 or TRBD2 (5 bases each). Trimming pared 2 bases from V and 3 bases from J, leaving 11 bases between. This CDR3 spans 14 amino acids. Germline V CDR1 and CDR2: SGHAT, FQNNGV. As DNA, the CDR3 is TGTGCCAGCAGCTTATTCGGGGCGGGCTACGAGCAGTACTTC. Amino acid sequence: CASSLFGAGYEQYF.

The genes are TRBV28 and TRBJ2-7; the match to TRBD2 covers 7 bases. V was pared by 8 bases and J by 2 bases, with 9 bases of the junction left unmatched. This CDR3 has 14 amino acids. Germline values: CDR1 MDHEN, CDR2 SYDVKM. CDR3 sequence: CASGKGGKPYEQYF. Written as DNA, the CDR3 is TGTGCCAGCGGGAAGGGAGGGAAACCCTACGAGCAGTACTTC.

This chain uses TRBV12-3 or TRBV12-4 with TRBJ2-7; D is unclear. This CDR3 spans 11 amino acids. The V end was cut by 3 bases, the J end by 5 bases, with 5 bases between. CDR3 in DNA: TGTGCCAGCAGTTTCTGGGACGAGCAGTACTTC. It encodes CASSFWDEQYF.

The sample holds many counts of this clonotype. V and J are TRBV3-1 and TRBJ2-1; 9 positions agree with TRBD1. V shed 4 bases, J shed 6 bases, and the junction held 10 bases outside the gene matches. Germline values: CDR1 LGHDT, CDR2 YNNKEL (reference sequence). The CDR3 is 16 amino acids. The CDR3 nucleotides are TGTGCCAGCAGCCGGACCACAGGGGGCGCGGCCAATGAGCAGTTCTTC. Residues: CASSRTTGGAANEQFF.

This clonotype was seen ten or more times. CDR3 protein: CATSREGGEKLFF. The CDR3 DNA follows: TGTGCCACCAGCAGGGAGGGGGGTGAAAAACTGTTTTTT. The chain combines TRBV15 with TRBJ1-4, with D maybe TRBD1 (6 bases). The V end lost 3 bases, the J end lost 7 bases, and 9 bases lay between the germline ends. CDR1 is LNHNV and CDR2 is YYDKDF in the germline V gene (reference sequence). This CDR3 is built from 13 residues.

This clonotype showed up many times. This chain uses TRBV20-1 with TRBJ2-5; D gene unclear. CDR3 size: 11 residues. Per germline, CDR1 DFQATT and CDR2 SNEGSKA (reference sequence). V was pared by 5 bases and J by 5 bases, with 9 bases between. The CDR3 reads CSARIGETQYF. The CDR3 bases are TGCAGTGCTCGGATAGGGGAGACCCAGTACTTC.

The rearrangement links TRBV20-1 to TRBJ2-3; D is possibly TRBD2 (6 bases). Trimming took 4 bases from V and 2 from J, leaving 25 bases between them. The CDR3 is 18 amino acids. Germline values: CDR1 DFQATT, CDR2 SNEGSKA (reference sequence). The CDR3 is CSAIMGGTLAGPTDTQYF. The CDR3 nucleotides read TGCAGTGCTATAATGGGGGGAACTCTGGCGGGACCCACAGATACGCAGTATTTT.

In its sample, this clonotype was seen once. In nucleotides, the CDR3 is TGCAGTGCACCCGACCGACAGGGGGGGAACACTGAAGCTTTCTTT. Encoded protein: CSAPDRQGGNTEAFF. This chain links TRBV20-1 with TRBJ1-1; TRBD1 matches at 9 bases. CDR1 and CDR2 from the germline V gene are DFQATT and SNEGSKA (reference sequence). This CDR3 spans 15 amino acids. Trimming removed 6 bases from V and 1 base from J; junction bases left unmatched: 9.

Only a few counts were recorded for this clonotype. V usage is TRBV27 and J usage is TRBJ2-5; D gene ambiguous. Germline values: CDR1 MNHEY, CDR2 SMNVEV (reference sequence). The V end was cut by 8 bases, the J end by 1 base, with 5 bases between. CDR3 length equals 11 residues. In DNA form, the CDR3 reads TGTGCCAGCGGCATCCAAGAGACCCAGTACTTC. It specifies CASGIQETQYF.

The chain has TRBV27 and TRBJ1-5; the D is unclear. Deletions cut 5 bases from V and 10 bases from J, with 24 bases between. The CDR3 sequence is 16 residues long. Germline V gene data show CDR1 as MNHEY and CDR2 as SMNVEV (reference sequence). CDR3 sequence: CASSPGQVPSVGPQHF. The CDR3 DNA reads TGTGCCAGCAGTCCGGGTCAGGTTCCCAGCGTCGGACCCCAGCATTTT.